The clone carrying this TCR beta chain was seen many times. Ophthalmopathy donors were characterized by moderate-to-severe activity, CAS of at least 3, NOSPECS of at least 4, and duration under 3 months. The starting material, approximately 10 ml of fresh peripheral blood, provided the PBMCs. The CDR3 loop spans 12 amino acids. Germline CDR1 DFQATT, CDR2 SNEGSKA (reference sequence). The V gene lost 0 bases and the J gene lost 3 bases, with 5 bases spanning the gap. From RNA, the CDR3 regions of TCR beta chains were amplified and sequenced. First-round RT-PCR relied on HTBI primers, and a second-round multiplex PCR came next. TCRdb independently ran MiXCR on the multiplex PCR reads; one entry per CDR3 protein. The sample has some 520,000 distinct CDR3 sequences, roughly 14% seen once. The data were taken from a study of Graves' ophthalmopathy and Graves' hyperthyroidism.

The J gene is TRBJ1-1, the V gene TRBV20-1; D call uncertain. The sequence derives from a woman aged 30 to 39 with Graves' ophthalmopathy. Sequenced material: blood. DNA for the CDR3: TGCAGTGCTAGAGAGCGCTACACTGAAGCTTTCTTT. The encoded protein is CSARERYTEAFF.